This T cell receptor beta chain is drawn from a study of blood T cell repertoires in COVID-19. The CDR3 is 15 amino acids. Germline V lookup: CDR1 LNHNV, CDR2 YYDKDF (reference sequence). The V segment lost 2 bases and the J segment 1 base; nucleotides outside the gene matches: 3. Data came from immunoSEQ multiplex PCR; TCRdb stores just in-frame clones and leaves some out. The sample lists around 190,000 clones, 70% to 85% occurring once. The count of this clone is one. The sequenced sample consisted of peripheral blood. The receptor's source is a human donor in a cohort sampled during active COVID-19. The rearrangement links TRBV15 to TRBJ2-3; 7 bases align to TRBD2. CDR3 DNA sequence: TGTGCCACCAGCAGACGGGACTACCGCACAGATACGCAGTATTTT. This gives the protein CATSRRDYRTDTQYF.